These 12 T cell receptor beta chains came from one sample sequenced in a study of response to subunit inactivated influenza vaccine. TCRdb fed the RT-PCR reads into MiXCR, producing one record per CDR3 protein. The profile shows about 570,000 distinct CDR3 sequences, around 11% of them singletons. These sequences were also reported in another study, on T cells expressing NK-cell markers. That study reports: As the method of synthesis, 5'RACE template switching with UMIs yielded TCR beta cDNA.

The sequencing here drew on PBMCs from blood, taken on the day of vaccination. Receptors were obtained from a man in his fifties or sixties who received an inactivated influenza vaccine.

The chain has TRBV7-2 and TRBJ2-3; 8 bases match TRBD2. CDR1 SGHTA and CDR2 FQGNSA come from the germline V gene. This CDR3 comprises 16 residues. V lost 0 bases and J lost 5; bases outside the gene matches: 7. As DNA, the CDR3 is TGTGCCAGCAGCTTAGCGGCAACTAGCGGACTAGATACGCAGTATTTT. Translated: CASSLAATSGLDTQYF.

This clonotype was seen a handful of times. The CDR3: CASSEYPTGSGTGELFF. Written as DNA, the CDR3 is TGTGCCAGCAGTGAATATCCCACAGGGTCCGGGACCGGGGAGCTGTTTTTT. The chain combines TRBV25-1 with TRBJ2-2; a possible D gene is TRBD1 (6 bases). Germline V gene data show CDR1 as MGHDK and CDR2 as SYGVNS. The CDR3 loop spans 17 amino acids. V shed 0 bases and J shed 5 bases, with 16 bases lying between them.

This clonotype was seen more than once but under ten times. The V call is TRBV29-1, the J call TRBJ2-7, with 10 bases matching TRBD1. V shed 4 bases and J 7 bases; nucleotides not matched to a gene: 10. The CDR3 runs to 14 residues. From germline, CDR1 is SQVTM and CDR2 ANQGSEA. The CDR3 region is CSVAPGQGQHEQYF. The CDR3 bases are TGCAGCGTTGCTCCGGGACAGGGGCAGCATGAGCAGTACTTC.

This rearrangement joins TRBV6-6 to TRBJ2-7, with a possible D match to TRBD2 (6 bases). Germline V gene lookup returns CDR1 MNHNY and CDR2 SVGAGI (reference sequence). The CDR3 length is 12 residues. The V end was cut by 6 bases, the J end by 5 bases, with 11 bases between. CDR3 protein: CASRGLANEQYF. CDR3 coding DNA: TGTGCCAGCAGGGGGCTAGCGAACGAGCAGTACTTC.

CDR3 sequence reads: CASSQTGTYYEQYF. For the CDR3, the DNA is TGCGCCAGCAGCCAGACAGGGACCTACTACGAGCAGTACTTC. J is TRBJ2-7 and V is TRBV5-1; 7 positions match TRBD1. CDR3 length: 14 amino acids. CDR1 and CDR2 from the germline V gene are SGHRS and YFSETQ. The V gene end was trimmed by 4 bases and the J gene end by 3 bases; junction bases not matched to a gene: 7.

This clonotype occurred a few times. The CDR3 here is CASSLDRVADTQYF. As DNA, the CDR3 is TGCGCCAGCAGCCTGGACAGGGTGGCAGATACGCAGTATTTT. The chain employs TRBV4-1 and TRBJ2-3, with 8 bases identical to TRBD1. Germline V lookup: CDR1 MGHRA, CDR2 YSYEKL. This CDR3 is built from 14 residues. V was clipped by 4 bases and J by 4 bases; unmatched bases: 4.

CDR3 sequence: CASSLVGTSGIYNEQFF. The CDR3, as DNA: TGTGCCAGCAGCTTAGTCGGGACTAGCGGGATATACAATGAGCAGTTCTTC. The V call is TRBV7-8, the J call TRBJ2-1; 13 bases map to TRBD2. CDR1 and CDR2 from the germline V gene are SGHVS and FQNEAQ. The trim removed 1 base at V and 4 bases at J, leaving 4 bases unmatched. The CDR3 is 17 amino acids.

The DNA for the CDR3 is TGTGCCAGCAGTTACTACAGGGGCCAATACAATGAGCAGTTCTTC. Protein sequence: CASSYYRGQYNEQFF. The gene calls are TRBV6-5 and TRBJ2-1, with TRBD1 matching 7 bases. Germline assignment: CDR1 MNHEY and CDR2 SVGAGI. The CDR3 has 15 amino acids. Trimming cost V 1 base and J 4 bases; bases outside gene matches: 4.

V is TRBV5-1 and J is TRBJ2-7; 9 positions match TRBD1. The CDR3 has 15 residues. Per germline, CDR1 SGHRS and CDR2 YFSETQ. J was trimmed by 5 bases and V by 4 bases; bases with no gene match: 10. In nucleotides, the CDR3 is TGCGCCAGCAGCCCAAACCGGGACAGGGTCGACGAGCAGTACTTC. This encodes CASSPNRDRVDEQYF. The entire variable domain, with the rest obtained from reference TRBV5-1 and TRBJ2-7, is as follows: KAGVTQTPRYLIKTRGQQVTLSCSPISGHRSVSWYQQTPGQGLQFLFEYFSETQRNKGNFPGRFSGRQFSNSRSEMNVSTLELGDSALYLCASSPNRDRVDEQYFGPGTRLTVT.

V gene TRBV2 combines with J gene TRBJ2-2; no clear D gene. CDR3 size: 15 residues. The germline V gene has CDR1 SNHLY and CDR2 FYNNEI. V was shortened by 6 bases and J by 4 bases, with 15 bases between the two germline ends. DNA of the CDR3: TGTGCCAGCAGCAACCTTAACACAGTCACCGGGGAGCTGTTTTTT. It codes for CASSNLNTVTGELFF.

This clonotype was observed many times. This chain connects TRBV12-3 or TRBV12-4 to TRBJ1-5; D not certain. The CDR3 has 13 amino acids. V dropped 3 bases and J dropped 5 bases, with 8 bases sitting between them. The CDR3 loop reads CASSFGEHQPQHF. The CDR3 region has the DNA TGTGCCAGCAGTTTTGGGGAACATCAGCCCCAGCATTTT.

The V gene is TRBV10-3, the J gene TRBJ2-7, with 12 bases fitting TRBD2. CDR1 ENHRY and CDR2 SYGVKD come from the germline V gene. V trimming: 6 bases; J trimming: 4 bases; junction bases outside the gene matches: 10. The CDR3 totals 16 residues. The CDR3 DNA reads TGTGCCATCAGCACTAGCGGGGGGAAGGTGAGATACGAGCAGTACTTC. Translation gives CAISTSGGKVRYEQYF.